Sequencing of this T cell receptor beta chain was carried out in a study of shared clonotypes between healthy human individuals. Study-wide findings and caveats: It was the non-shared clonotypes that had lower generation probabilities than clonotypes shared by all four donors. Estimated clonotype richness was generally higher in naive than memory subsets.

This clone has a single count. Antigen unknown. Naive CD8 populations comprised CD45RO-negative cells positively selected for CCR7, excluding terminally differentiated effector memory CD45RA+ cells. Germline-derived CDR1 and CDR2 are MNHEY and SMNVEV (reference sequence). This CDR3 has 15 amino acids. V lost 4 bases to trimming and J lost 6 bases; unmatched junction nucleotides: 11. Sequencing was performed with immunoSEQ multiplex PCR; in TCRdb, only in-frame clones are kept and a portion is missing. The sample has about 2 million clones, approximately 94% seen once. V is TRBV27 and J is TRBJ1-2; TRBD1 matches 7 bases. This clonotype originated in a young man in good health. The sample taken for sequencing was naive CD8+ T cells sorted from blood. DNA for the CDR3: TGTGCCAGCAGTTCCTGGGACAGCGGCTTTGATGGCTACACCTTC. This translates into CASSSWDSGFDGYTF.